This T cell receptor beta chain was observed in a study of shared clonotypes between healthy human individuals. CD45RO-negative CD8 cells positively selected for CCR7 made up the naive population, which excluded terminally differentiated effector memory CD45RA+ cells. Splitting of each subset's genomic DNA was done evenly across several immunoSEQ plates. The repertoire was sequenced with immunoSEQ multiplex PCR; TCRdb's copy has only in-frame clones and lacks some. The table has about 2 million clones, 85% to 95% seen once. The sequenced material came from naive CD8+ T cells sorted from blood. The TCR sequence derives from a man aged 18 to 30 in good health.

CDR3: CAISLAGRQNSGNTIYF. The CDR3 DNA is TGTGCCATCAGTCTCGCCGGTCGACAGAACTCTGGAAACACCATATATTTT. This chain joins TRBV10-3 and TRBJ1-3; TRBD1 might be the D (5 bases). Germline V gene lookup returns CDR1 ENHRY and CDR2 SYGVKD. This CDR3 has 17 residues. With 5 bases removed from V and 0 bases from J, the gap between germline ends came to 17 bases.